A selection of T cell receptor beta chains follows, all from one sample in a study of identical twins. TCRdb itself ran the 5' RACE reads through MiXCR, one entry per CDR3 protein. The sample shows some 500,000 distinct CDR3 sequences, just under 10% of them seen only once. The same specimen was also included in a second study, on yellow fever vaccine responses in identical twins.

The sample consisted of PBMCs. The receptor source for this set is a woman aged 18 to 35 in good health. Each CDR3 is given with its conserved first and last residue. A D gene is named only where the DNA matches it firmly. Clone size is not always given. Where it is, it says once, few, many or a class for expanded clones.

>TRBJ2-1|many|TRBV20-1|TRBD2
CSARWPLAQDEQFF
TGCAGTGCTAGGTGGCCACTAGCGCAGGATGAGCAGTTCTTC
>TRBJ2-5|many|TRBV9|-
CASSVLASGKETQYF
TGTGCCAGCAGCGTCCTAGCTTCGGGGAAAGAGACCCAGTACTTC
>TRBJ2-7|-|TRBV5-6|-
CAMSFRLLSYEQYF
TGTGCCATGAGCTTCCGGCTCCTCTCCTACGAGCAGTACTTC
>TRBJ1-1|-|TRBV30|-
CAWQSQINTEAFF
TGTGCCTGGCAAAGTCAGATCAACACTGAAGCTTTCTTT
>TRBJ2-4|few|TRBV5-1|-
CASSLRGLGLDIQYF
TGCGCCAGCAGCTTGCGGGGGCTCGGTTTAGACATTCAGTACTTC
>TRBJ2-7|-|TRBV7-8|-
CASKTRSGVREQYF
TGTGCCAGCAAAACTCGATCGGGAGTCCGCGAGCAGTACTTC
>TRBJ2-1|-|TRBV20-1|-
CSARVHSLDEQFF
TGCAGTGCTAGAGTACACTCGCTTGATGAGCAGTTCTTC
>TRBJ2-7|many|TRBV27|-
CASSFGPTYEQYF
TGTGCCAGCAGTTTTGGACCAACCTACGAGCAGTACTTC
>TRBJ2-5|-|TRBV5-1|TRBD2
CASSGAGEDWETQYF
TGCGCCAGCAGCGGAGCGGGAGAGGATTGGGAGACCCAGTACTTC
>TRBJ2-3|-|TRBV7-2|-
CASSLVGQTVTDTQYF
TGTGCCAGCAGCTTAGTCGGTCAGACCGTCACAGATACGCAGTATTTT
>TRBJ2-7|-|TRBV18|-
CASSAPTGTYEQYF
TGTGCCAGCTCAGCACCGACAGGTACCTACGAGCAGTACTTC
>TRBJ2-4|few|TRBV3-1|-
CASSPPDANIQYF
TGTGCCAGCAGCCCCCCGGACGCAAACATTCAGTACTTC
>TRBJ2-7|many|TRBV7-9|-
CASSLAVDEQYF
TGTGCCAGCAGCTTAGCCGTTGACGAGCAGTACTTC
>TRBJ2-3|-|TRBV6-1|-
CASSRRKVQSTDTQYF
TGTGCCAGCAGCCGGCGTAAGGTTCAGAGCACAGATACGCAGTATTTT
>TRBJ2-3|many|TRBV6-4|TRBD2
CASSDSAGGSTDTQYF
TGTGCCAGCAGTGACTCGGCGGGAGGTAGCACAGATACGCAGTATTTT
>TRBJ2-2|-|TRBV6-1|-
CASSPWRAGELFF
TGTGCCAGCAGTCCGTGGAGAGCCGGGGAGCTGTTTTTT
>TRBJ2-5|few|TRBV7-2|TRBD2
CASSRPTSGGAGTQYF
TGTGCCAGCAGCCGTCCTACTAGCGGGGGGGCAGGGACCCAGTACTTC
>TRBJ2-4|few|TRBV6-1|-
CASSPTVSINIQYF
TGTGCCAGCAGTCCGACGGTATCCATAAACATTCAGTACTTC
>TRBJ1-1|few|TRBV14|-
CASSQDVFSANTEAFF
TGTGCCAGCAGCCAAGACGTGTTTTCGGCAAACACTGAAGCTTTCTTT
>TRBJ1-2|-|TRBV4-3|-
CASSLQGGEGYTF
TGCGCCAGCAGCCTCCAGGGAGGGGAAGGCTACACCTTC
>TRBJ1-6|-|TRBV6-1|TRBD1
CASTLDRGNSPLHF
TGTGCCAGCACTCTGGACAGGGGTAATTCACCCCTCCACTTT
>TRBJ2-3|many|TRBV27|-
CASSLMGGATDTQYF
TGTGCCAGCAGTTTAATGGGGGGAGCCACAGATACGCAGTATTTT
>TRBJ2-7|-|TRBV21-1|-
CASRGTGYYEQYF
TGTGCCAGCAGAGGGACAGGGTATTACGAGCAGTACTTC
>TRBJ2-5|-|TRBV3-1|-
CASTQDRLAAWGETQYF
TGTGCCAGCACCCAAGATCGGCTGGCGGCCTGGGGGGAGACCCAGTACTTC
>TRBJ1-1|-|TRBV12-3/TRBV12-4|TRBD1
CASSPRTGDTEAFF
TGTGCCAGCAGCCCTCGGACAGGGGACACTGAAGCTTTCTTT
>TRBJ2-7|-|TRBV5-5|-
CASTLEGRTYEQYF
TGTGCCAGCACCCTGGAGGGCAGAACCTACGAGCAGTACTTC
>TRBJ2-1|many|TRBV7-3|-
CASSLRAKVGVYNEQFF
TGTGCCAGCAGCCTAAGGGCTAAGGTGGGGGTATACAATGAGCAGTTCTTC
>TRBJ2-1|-|TRBV5-4|-
CASSPGPRNEQFF
TGTGCCAGCAGCCCGGGACCTCGCAATGAGCAGTTCTTC
>TRBJ1-1|few|TRBV20-1|-
CSARDFQGHMIEAFF
TGCAGTGCTAGAGATTTTCAAGGACACATGATTGAAGCTTTCTTT
>TRBJ2-5|-|TRBV4-1|-
CASSQIVVETQYF
TGCGCCAGCAGCCAAATTGTCGTGGAGACCCAGTACTTC
>TRBJ2-2|many|TRBV10-3|TRBD1
CAIRGQGDTGELFF
TGTGCCATCAGAGGACAGGGTGACACCGGGGAGCTGTTTTTT